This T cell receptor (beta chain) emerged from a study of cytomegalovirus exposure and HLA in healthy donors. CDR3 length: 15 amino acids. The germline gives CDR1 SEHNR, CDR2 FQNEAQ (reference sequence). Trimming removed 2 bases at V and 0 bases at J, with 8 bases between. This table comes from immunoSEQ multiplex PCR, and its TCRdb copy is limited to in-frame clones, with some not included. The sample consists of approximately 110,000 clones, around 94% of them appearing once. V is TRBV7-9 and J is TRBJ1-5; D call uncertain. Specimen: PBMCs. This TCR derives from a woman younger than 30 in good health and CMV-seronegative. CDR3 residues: CASSLSGNSNQPQHF. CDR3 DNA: TGTGCCAGCAGCTTATCAGGAAATAGCAATCAGCCCCAGCATTTT.